This T cell receptor (beta chain) was observed in a study of regulatory T cells in long-lasting Graves disease. Study overall: Persistent cases took antithyroid drugs over 5 years and stayed TSH receptor antibody positive.

This clonotype was seen at least ten times. Antigen specificity is unknown. Time point reported: persistent/refractory GD, antithyroid drugs over 5 years with positive TRAb. Researchers made the TCR library from RNA that was extracted from PBMCs. It was American Thyroid Association guidelines that determined Graves' disease diagnosis. The CDR3 is 14 amino acids. V lost 6 bases to trimming and J lost 3 bases, with 14 bases between them. CDR1 and CDR2 (germline): SGHAT, FQNNGV. General observations from the study: Patients with persistent disease shared roughly 3,000 public clonotypes, outpacing the roughly 950 shared by new patients.

CDR3-region Arm-PCR and iRepertoire HTBI primers produced the TCR beta libraries. TCRdb re-called the multiplex PCR reads through MiXCR, storing one row per CDR3 protein. Of 650,000 to 850,000 distinct CDR3 sequences detected, approximately 29% appear once; the ten largest clones hold 42%. J is TRBJ1-2 and V is TRBV11-2, with D hard to call. Material: peripheral blood mononuclear cells (PBMCs), obtained when the disease was refractory, from a patient treated with antithyroid drugs. This TCR was sampled from a female donor with Graves disease. CDR3 sequence reads: CASRATTTYYGYTF. CDR3 nucleotide sequence: TGTGCCAGCAGGGCTACAACGACATACTATGGCTACACCTTC.